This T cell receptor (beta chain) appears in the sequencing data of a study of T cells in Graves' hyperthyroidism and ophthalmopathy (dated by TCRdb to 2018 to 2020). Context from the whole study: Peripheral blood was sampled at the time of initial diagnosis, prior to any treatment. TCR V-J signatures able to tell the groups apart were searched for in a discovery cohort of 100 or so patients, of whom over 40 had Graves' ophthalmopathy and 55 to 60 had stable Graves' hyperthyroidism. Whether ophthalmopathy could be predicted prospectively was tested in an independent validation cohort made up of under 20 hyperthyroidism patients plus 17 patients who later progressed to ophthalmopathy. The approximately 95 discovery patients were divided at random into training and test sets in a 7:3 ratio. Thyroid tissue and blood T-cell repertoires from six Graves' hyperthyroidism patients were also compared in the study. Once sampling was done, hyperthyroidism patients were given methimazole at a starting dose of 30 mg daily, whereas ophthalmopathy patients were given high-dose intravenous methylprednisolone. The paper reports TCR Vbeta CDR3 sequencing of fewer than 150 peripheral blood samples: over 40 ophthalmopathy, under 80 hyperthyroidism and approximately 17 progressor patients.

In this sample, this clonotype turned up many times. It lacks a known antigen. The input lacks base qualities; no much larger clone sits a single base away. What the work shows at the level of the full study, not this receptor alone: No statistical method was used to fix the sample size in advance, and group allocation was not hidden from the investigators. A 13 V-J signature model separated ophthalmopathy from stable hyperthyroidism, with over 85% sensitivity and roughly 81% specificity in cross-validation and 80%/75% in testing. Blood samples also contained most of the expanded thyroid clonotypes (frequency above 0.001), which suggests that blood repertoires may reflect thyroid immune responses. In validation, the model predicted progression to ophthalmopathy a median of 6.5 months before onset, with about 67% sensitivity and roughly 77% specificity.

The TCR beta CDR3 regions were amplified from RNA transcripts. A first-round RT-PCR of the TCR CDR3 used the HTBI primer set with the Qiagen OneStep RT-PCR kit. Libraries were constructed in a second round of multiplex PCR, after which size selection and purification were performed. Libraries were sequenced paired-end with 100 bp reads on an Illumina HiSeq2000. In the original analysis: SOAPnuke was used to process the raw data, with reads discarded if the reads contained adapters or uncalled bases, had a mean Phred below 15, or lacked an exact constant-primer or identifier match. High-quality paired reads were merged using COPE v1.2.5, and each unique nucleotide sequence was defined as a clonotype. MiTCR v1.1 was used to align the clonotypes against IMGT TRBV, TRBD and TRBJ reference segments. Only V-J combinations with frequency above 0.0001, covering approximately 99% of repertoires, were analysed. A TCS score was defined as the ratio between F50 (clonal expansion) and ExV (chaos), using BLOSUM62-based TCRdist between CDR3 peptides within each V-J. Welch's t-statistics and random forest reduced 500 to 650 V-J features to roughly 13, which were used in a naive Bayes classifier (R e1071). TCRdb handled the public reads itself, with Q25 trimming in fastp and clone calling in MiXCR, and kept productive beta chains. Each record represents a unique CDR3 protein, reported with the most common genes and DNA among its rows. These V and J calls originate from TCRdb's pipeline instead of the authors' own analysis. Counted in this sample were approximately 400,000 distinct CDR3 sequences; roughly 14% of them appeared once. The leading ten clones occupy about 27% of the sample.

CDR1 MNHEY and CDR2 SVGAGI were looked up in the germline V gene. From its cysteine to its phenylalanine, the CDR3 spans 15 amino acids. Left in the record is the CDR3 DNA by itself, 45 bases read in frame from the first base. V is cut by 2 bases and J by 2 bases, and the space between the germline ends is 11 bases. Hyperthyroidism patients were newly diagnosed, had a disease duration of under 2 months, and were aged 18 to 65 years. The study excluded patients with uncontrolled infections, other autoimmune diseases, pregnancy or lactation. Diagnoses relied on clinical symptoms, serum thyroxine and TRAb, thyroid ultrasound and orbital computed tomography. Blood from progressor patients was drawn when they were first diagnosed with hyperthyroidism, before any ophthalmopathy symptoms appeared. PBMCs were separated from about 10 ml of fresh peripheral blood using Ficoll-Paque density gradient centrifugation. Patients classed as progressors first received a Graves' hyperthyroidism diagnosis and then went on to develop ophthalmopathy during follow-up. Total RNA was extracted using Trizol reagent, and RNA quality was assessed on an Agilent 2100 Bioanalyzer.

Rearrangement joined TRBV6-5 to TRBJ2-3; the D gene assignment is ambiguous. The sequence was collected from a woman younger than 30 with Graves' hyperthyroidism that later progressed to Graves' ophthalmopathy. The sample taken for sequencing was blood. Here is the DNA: TGTGCCAGCAGTTACCCACCTGATGCCACAGATACGCAGTATTTT. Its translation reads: CASSYPPDATDTQYF.